Shown below are 28 T cell receptor beta chains from a single sample sequenced in a study of control samples from healthy donors and cancer patients (dated by TCRdb to the early 2020s). Library preparation was by the immunoSEQ multiplex PCR assay. The immuneACCESS repertoire file appears here via TCRdb, limited to in-frame rearrangements. These files lack a portion of the clones; in checked studies, under half of the deficit traces to unresolved V genes, and the cause of the others is not known. This sample lists some 150,000 clones; 85% to 95% were detected once. Jointly, the top ten make up over 12% of the sample. Specimen: PBMCs. The receptors were gathered from a man aged 60-69 years with colorectal cancer.

The chain carries TRBV7-9 and TRBJ2-3, with a possible D match to TRBD1 (5 bases). V dropped 3 bases and J dropped 2 bases, with 9 bases sitting between them. This CDR3 is built from 14 residues. Germline V lookup: CDR1 SEHNR, CDR2 FQNEAQ (reference sequence). The CDR3: CASSFLGDTDTQYF. As DNA, the CDR3 is TGTGCCAGCAGCTTTTTAGGGGACACAGATACGCAGTATTTT.

The chain has TRBV28 and TRBJ2-1, with 10 nucleotides matching TRBD1. CDR1 and CDR2 (germline): MDHEN, SYDVKM. This CDR3 is built from 16 residues. CDR3 in amino acids: CGDATWDRGVYNEQFF. DNA for the CDR3: TGTGGCGACGCCACTTGGGACAGGGGTGTCTACAATGAGCAGTTCTTC.

The rearrangement links TRBV30 to TRBJ1-1; TRBD1 matches 10 bases. Germline V gene data show CDR1 as GTSNPN and CDR2 as SVGIG (reference sequence). The CDR3 spans 12 residues. J was trimmed by 5 bases and V by 8 bases; bases with no gene match: 5. CDR3 residues: CAGTGEGTEAFF. DNA of the CDR3: TGTGCCGGGACAGGGGAGGGAACTGAAGCTTTCTTT.

J is TRBJ2-3 and V is TRBV6-1, with D unresolved. CDR1 MNHNS and CDR2 SASEGT come from the germline V gene. V lost 4 bases and J 4 bases, leaving 18 bases between the germline ends. This CDR3 has 16 amino acids. CDR3 DNA sequence: TGTGCCAGCAGTGGCCCCCCGGGCACTTCCTCAGATACGCAGTATTTT. Its protein product is CASSGPPGTSSDTQYF.

This sequence joins TRBV24-1 and TRBJ1-1; a possible D gene is TRBD1 (5 bases). Trimming left V 2 bases short and J 0 bases short, with 6 bases between. The CDR3 spans 14 residues. Germline values: CDR1 KGHDR, CDR2 SFDVKD. The CDR3: CATSDWGLNTEAFF. The CDR3, as DNA: TGTGCCACCAGTGATTGGGGCCTGAACACTGAAGCTTTCTTT.

J is TRBJ1-2 and V is TRBV6-5; a weak D match, TRBD1 (5 bases). The CDR3 is 16 residues long. V lost 0 bases, J lost 3 bases, and 14 bases lay in between. Germline CDR1 and CDR2: MNHEY and SVGAGI. CDR3 coding DNA: TGTGCCAGCAGTTACTCTACGGGGGAAGTAGACTATGGCTACACCTTC. Translated: CASSYSTGEVDYGYTF.

The chain employs TRBV30 and TRBJ1-4; possibly TRBD1 for D (5 bases). This CDR3 is built from 17 residues. V was shortened by 0 bases and J by 7 bases, with 21 bases between the two germline ends. Germline V gene lookup returns CDR1 GTSNPN and CDR2 SVGIG (reference sequence). This CDR3 is CAWSVGQGGFQGEKLFF. The CDR3 DNA reads TGTGCCTGGAGTGTGGGTCAGGGAGGGTTTCAAGGTGAAAAACTGTTTTTT.

The chain combines TRBV9 with TRBJ1-2, with TRBD1 identical over 8 bases. Germline CDR1 is SGDLS and CDR2 is YYNGEE. After removal of 3 bases from V and 2 bases from J, the junction contained 9 bases not matched to a gene. The CDR3 loop spans 16 amino acids. The CDR3 spells CASSGTSGQGNYGYTF. The CDR3 nucleotides are TGTGCCAGCAGCGGGACAAGCGGACAGGGAAACTATGGCTACACCTTC.

The genes are TRBV4-3 and TRBJ1-1, with D unresolved. CDR1 is LGHNA, CDR2 YSLEER, per germline. CDR3 length equals 16 residues. Trimming shortened V by 1 base and J by 0 bases, and 12 bases separated the two germline ends. The CDR3 DNA reads as TGCGCCAGCAGCCAAGTAGCCGGACTTCTGAACACTGAAGCTTTCTTT. This encodes CASSQVAGLLNTEAFF.

The chain uses TRBV5-1 and TRBJ1-6; D is undetermined. Trimming left V 0 bases short and J 6 bases short, with 7 bases between. This CDR3 has 14 residues. In germline, CDR1 is SGHRS, CDR2 YFSETQ. CDR3 DNA sequence: TGCGCCAGCAGCTTGGGGACTGTTAATTCACCCCTCCACTTT. Translation: CASSLGTVNSPLHF.

The chain employs TRBV6-2 or TRBV6-3 and TRBJ1-5, with TRBD1 matching 8 bases. Germline CDR1 is MNHEY and CDR2 is SVGEGT. With 5 bases clipped from V and 6 bases from J, the junction kept 9 bases outside the gene matches. The CDR3 runs 15 residues. The CDR3 is CASSTPDRGIQPQHF. The CDR3 DNA follows: TGTGCCAGCAGTACCCCCGACAGGGGAATTCAGCCCCAGCATTTT.

This clone was picked up a small number of times. V gene TRBV3-1 (or the pseudogene TRBV3-2) combines with J gene TRBJ2-5; TRBD2 matches at 8 bases. The CDR3 is 11 amino acids. Trimming took 10 bases from V and 4 from J; bases not matched to a gene: 2. Germline V CDR1 and CDR2: LGHDT, YNNKEL (reference sequence). CDR3 nucleotide sequence: TGTGCCATCGCGGGGGGAGAGACCCAGTACTTC. Protein sequence: CAIAGGETQYF.

The chain has TRBV7-2 and TRBJ2-1; 15 positions match TRBD2. Germline lookup yields CDR1 SGHTA and CDR2 FQGNSA. This CDR3 is 19 amino acids long. J gave up 2 bases and V 3 bases, and 8 bases lay outside the gene matches. The CDR3 sequence is CASSLLPGLAGGAYNEQFF. The CDR3 DNA sequence: TGTGCCAGCAGCTTGCTACCGGGACTAGCGGGGGGAGCCTACAATGAGCAGTTCTTC.

The chain links TRBV18 to TRBJ2-4, with D tentatively TRBD1 (6 bases). The CDR3 has 13 residues. V was clipped by 5 bases and J by 5 bases, with 10 bases between them. The V gene's germline CDR1 is KGHSH and CDR2 LQKENI. Here the CDR3 DNA reads TGTGCCAGCTCATCAGGGGAACAAAACATTCAGTACTTC. It yields the protein CASSSGEQNIQYF.

This clone was recorded once. CDR3 DNA: TGTGCCAGCAGCCCCTGGGAGGGGTCAACCTACGAGCAGTACTTC. Translating it yields CASSPWEGSTYEQYF. The rearrangement joins TRBV7-2 to TRBJ2-7; 7 bases fit TRBD2. Germline V CDR1 and CDR2: SGHTA, FQGNSA. The trim removed 5 bases at V and 2 bases at J, leaving 9 bases unmatched. CDR3 length: 15 amino acids. Full variable domain (rest looked up from reference TRBV7-2 and TRBJ2-7): GAGVSQSPSNKVTEKGKDVELRCDPISGHTALYWYRQSLGQGLEFLIYFQGNSAPDKSGLPSDRFSAERTGGSVSTLTIQRTQQEDSAVYLCASSPWEGSTYEQYFGPGTRLTVT.

The chain uses TRBV3-1 (or the pseudogene TRBV3-2) and TRBJ2-3; TRBD2 matches 7 bases. The CDR3 covers 17 residues. Germline V gene data show CDR1 as LGHDT and CDR2 as YNNKEL (reference sequence). The ends lost 1 base at V and 3 bases at J; junction bases unmatched: 10. CDR3: CASSQGNYGGGTDTQYF. The CDR3 DNA reads as TGTGCCAGCAGCCAAGGCAATTACGGGGGAGGGACAGATACGCAGTATTTT.

The chain uses TRBV5-1 and TRBJ2-6, with D hard to call. V was pared by 4 bases and J by 0 bases, with 8 bases between. CDR3 length: 15 residues. Per germline, CDR1 SGHRS and CDR2 YFSETQ. CDR3 nucleotides: TGCGCCAGCAGCCAGCGTGTCTCTGGGGCCAACGTCCTGACTTTC. Translation gives CASSQRVSGANVLTF.

The chain joins TRBV6-5 to TRBJ1-3, with a possible D match to TRBD1 (5 bases). This CDR3 is built from 14 residues. Germline CDR1 MNHEY, CDR2 SVGAGI. V was shortened by 5 bases and J by 2 bases, with 10 bases between the two germline ends. CDR3: CASSPTVTGNTIYF. In DNA form, the CDR3 reads TGTGCCAGCAGTCCGACAGTGACTGGAAACACCATATATTTT.

The chain combines TRBV4-3 with TRBJ1-1; D ambiguous. Germline CDR1 and CDR2: LGHNA and YSLEER. V dropped 4 bases and J dropped 0 bases, with 21 bases sitting between them. This CDR3 is built from 18 residues. Here the CDR3 reads CASSPGEAGLKLNTEAFF. DNA of the CDR3: TGCGCCAGCAGCCCCGGGGAGGCCGGGCTGAAACTGAACACTGAAGCTTTCTTT.

This chain uses TRBV29-1 with TRBJ2-5, with 9 positions matching TRBD1. Germline CDR1 is SQVTM and CDR2 is ANQGSEA. The CDR3 contains 13 residues. The junction had 6 bases not matched to a gene; V was cut back by 6 bases and J by 4 bases. CDR3 in amino acids: CSVGQGYIETQYF. In nucleotides, the CDR3 is TGCAGCGTCGGACAGGGGTATATAGAGACCCAGTACTTC.

The rearrangement links TRBV19 to TRBJ1-1; D unresolved. CDR1 LNHDA and CDR2 SQIVND come from the germline V gene (reference sequence). The V gene lost 7 bases and the J gene lost 0 bases, with 9 bases spanning the gap. This CDR3 comprises 13 residues. CDR3 sequence reads: CASTKLLNTEAFF. CDR3 sequence (DNA): TGTGCCAGTACTAAGCTCTTGAACACTGAAGCTTTCTTT.

V is TRBV2 and J is TRBJ2-1; a weak D match, TRBD2 (7 bases). Germline V gene sequence: CDR1 SNHLY, CDR2 FYNNEI. The CDR3 consists of 14 residues. V was clipped by 8 bases and J by 2 bases, with 13 bases between them. The CDR3 spells CASVKGGPYNEQFF. The CDR3 DNA reads TGTGCCAGCGTAAAGGGGGGGCCCTACAATGAGCAGTTCTTC.

The gene calls are TRBV7-2 and TRBJ1-2; D gene ambiguous. With 1 base removed from V and 8 bases from J, the gap between germline ends came to 8 bases. CDR1 is SGHTA and CDR2 is FQGNSA in the germline V gene. The CDR3 sequence is 12 residues long. CDR3 amino acids: CASSLVVEGYTF. The DNA for the CDR3 is TGTGCCAGCAGCTTAGTCGTCGAGGGCTACACCTTC.

The chain employs TRBV5-4 and TRBJ2-5; 8 positions match TRBD1. The J segment lost 5 bases and the V segment lost 2 bases, leaving 5 bases of the junction unmatched. Germline CDR1 SGHNT, CDR2 YYREEE (reference sequence). The CDR3 is 14 residues long. The chain's CDR3 is CASSFGQGAETQYF. The CDR3, as DNA: TGTGCCAGCAGCTTTGGGCAGGGGGCCGAGACCCAGTACTTC.

This clone was seen just once. The chain employs TRBV4-1 and TRBJ2-3; 7 bases map to TRBD1. The CDR3 has 15 amino acids. V lost 3 bases to trimming and J lost 0 bases; unmatched junction nucleotides: 3. Germline V CDR1 and CDR2: MGHRA, YSYEKL. The CDR3 DNA sequence: TGCGCCAGCAGCCAGGTCAGGGGGAGCACAGATACGCAGTATTTT. It specifies CASSQVRGSTDTQYF.

This chain links TRBV2 with TRBJ2-7; the D gene is possibly TRBD1 (5 bases). The V and J ends lost 6 bases and 6 bases respectively, with 12 bases between them. Germline CDR1 and CDR2: SNHLY and FYNNEI. This CDR3 spans 12 amino acids. CDR3 residues: CASSQIRVEQYF. The DNA for the CDR3 is TGTGCCAGCAGCCAGATCAGGGTCGAGCAGTACTTC.

The chain uses TRBV27 and TRBJ1-2; the match to TRBD1 covers 9 bases. The CDR3 totals 14 residues. After removal of 6 bases from V and 4 bases from J, the junction contained 6 bases not matched to a gene. Germline V gene lookup returns CDR1 MNHEY and CDR2 SMNVEV (reference sequence). The CDR3 DNA is TGTGCCAGCAGCATGACAGGGGGAGGCTATGGCTACACCTTC. As protein: CASSMTGGGYGYTF.

V gene TRBV11-2 combines with J gene TRBJ1-1; TRBD1 is a possible D gene (6 bases). The CDR3 covers 16 residues. Per the germline V gene, CDR1 is SGHAT and CDR2 is FQNNGV. Trimming took off 4 bases at V and 4 bases at J, with 19 bases between the two ends. This chain's CDR3 is CASSYLVGRGGTEAFF. The CDR3 nucleotides are TGTGCCAGCAGCTACCTAGTCGGTAGAGGGGGCACTGAAGCTTTCTTT.